This T cell receptor (beta chain) emerged from a study of OX40 agonist ivuxolimab in advanced cancers. Some background on the complete study: The costimulatory receptor OX40 (CD134) was targeted by ivuxolimab, a fully human IgG2 agonistic monoclonal antibody. Intravenous ivuxolimab was administered to patients every 2 weeks at six dose levels: 0.01, 0.1, 0.3, 1.5, 3 and 10 mg/kg. Of the approximately 53 patients in dose escalation, about 20 had hepatocellular carcinoma, some 15 had melanoma, 9 had renal cell carcinoma and 9 had head and neck cancer. In the dose-escalation cohort, 82.7% of patients were male, and the mean age was approximately 55 years, with a range of 23 to 79. Prior anti-PD-1, anti-PD-L1 or anti-CTLA-4 therapy was permitted, and checkpoint inhibitors had been received by approximately 39% of dose-escalation patients. Partial responses were achieved by three dose-escalation patients, of whom one had hepatocellular carcinoma and two had cutaneous melanoma. Peripheral TCRbeta sequencing was intended to test whether TCR sequence diversity was altered and clonal T-cell expansion was caused by ivuxolimab. The paper reports the monotherapy dose-escalation portion (N of about 54 patients) of the phase I ivuxolimab trial.

CDR1 and CDR2 were assigned from the germline V gene (reference sequence) as MNHEY and SMNVEV. Trimming takes 5 bases from V and 2 bases from J, and the germline ends sit 5 bases apart. The CDR3 runs 12 amino acids, cysteine and phenylalanine included. The only DNA kept is the CDR3, 36 bases in frame from the first base. This clone showed up just once. It has no known antigen specificity. No much larger clone is present one base from it, and per-base qualities are unavailable. To sequence the TCRbeta CDR3 region, genomic DNA was isolated from the sorted cells. The immunoSEQ Assay was used for sequencing of TCRbeta CDR3 regions. TCRdb retrieved this table from immuneACCESS and kept in-frame rearrangements only. Not all clones are present; in checked studies, unresolved V genes account for under half, and no reason is known for the remainder. In this sample the table shows 60,000 to 75,000 clones, 87% of which occur a single time. The biggest ten clones account for 1.3% of the sample.

Results the study describes overall, beyond this receptor: Which antigens the clonally expanded peripheral T cells were specific for was not determined. Low levels of normalized T-cell clonal expansion were also seen in some nonresponding patients. In partial responders in the 0.1-3.0 mg/kg groups, normalized peripheral clonal expansion was found to be among the lowest, especially among CD8+ T cells. At doses of 0.1 to 3.0 mg/kg, clonal expansion of both CD4+ and CD8+ blood T cells was observed from baseline to week 6. After ivuxolimab, CD8+ T cells had more expanded clones than CD4+ T cells on average.

The trial excluded patients who had a history of autoimmune disease or who were on systemic immunosuppression. Peripheral blood for TCR sequencing was collected from all dose cohorts at baseline, on cycle 4 day 1, and on cycle 7 day 1. The samples were taken from a phase I, first-in-human, multicenter, open-label dose-escalation trial of ivuxolimab. Adults with locally advanced or metastatic melanoma, renal cell, hepatocellular, or head and neck squamous cell carcinoma were enrolled in the trial. CD4+ and CD8+ T cells were sorted separately from peripheral blood before TCR sequencing. Rearrangement joined TRBV27 to TRBJ2-3, with no confidently assigned D gene. The sequence was obtained from an adult with an advanced solid tumor such as melanoma, head and neck, liver or kidney cancer. Here the sequenced sample was CD4+ or CD8+ T cells sorted from blood, taken in a trial of the OX40 agonist ivuxolimab. CDR3 sequence: CASSKYTDTQYF. The DNA is as follows: TGTGCCAGCAGTAAATACACAGATACGCAGTATTTT.